Following are 29 T cell receptor beta chains from one sample sequenced in a study of T cells in localized non-small cell lung cancer. Generated by immunoSEQ multiplex PCR, the TCRdb table keeps only in-frame clones and is missing some. The sample holds 30,000 to 45,000 clones, about 87% seen once. Source: peripheral blood, taken before any cancer treatment. Receptors originate from a woman aged 40-69 years with stage I lung adenocarcinoma.

The chain combines TRBV19 with TRBJ1-2; D call uncertain. Trimming stripped 4 bases from V and 5 bases from J, with 20 bases between. The CDR3 has 16 residues. Germline CDR1 is LNHDA and CDR2 is SQIVND (reference sequence). This CDR3 is CASSTSTGSGLYGYTF. CDR3 bases: TGTGCCAGTAGTACGTCCACCGGGTCTGGTTTATATGGCTACACCTTC.

The rearrangement joins TRBV6-1 to TRBJ2-5; the D gene is possibly TRBD2 (5 bases). V was cut by 6 bases and J by 5 bases, with 13 bases left in between. The CDR3 length is 13 residues. The germline V gene has CDR1 MNHNS and CDR2 SASEGT. CDR3 nucleotide sequence: TGTGCCAGCAGCGCCCGGGAACAGGAGACCCAGTACTTC. Protein product: CASSAREQETQYF.

The genes are TRBV18 and TRBJ2-1; 7 nucleotides match TRBD2. CDR1 is KGHSH, CDR2 LQKENI, per germline. V trimming: 4 bases; J trimming: 7 bases; junction bases outside the gene matches: 10. This CDR3 is built from 15 residues. CDR3 in amino acids: CASSRFVGTMNEQFF. CDR3 coding DNA: TGTGCCAGCTCACGCTTTGTCGGGACTATGAATGAGCAGTTCTTC.

J is TRBJ1-2 and V is TRBV2, with D uncertain. Trimming removed 7 bases from V and 4 bases from J, with 19 bases in between. Germline CDR1 SNHLY, CDR2 FYNNEI. The CDR3 runs 15 residues. CDR3 region: CASTPDGSRPYGYTF. CDR3 DNA: TGTGCCAGCACCCCGGATGGGTCCCGCCCCTATGGCTACACCTTC.

The V gene is TRBV28, the J gene TRBJ1-6, with D perhaps matching TRBD1 (6 bases). The germline V gene encodes CDR1 MDHEN and CDR2 SYDVKM. Between the trimmed V and J ends, which lost 1 base and 7 bases, there was a span of 17 bases. CDR3 size: 17 residues. The CDR3 sequence is CASSLLYGGGPNSPLHF. The CDR3 coding sequence is TGTGCCAGCAGTTTATTGTATGGGGGCGGGCCAAATTCACCCCTCCACTTT.

The chain joins TRBV10-3 to TRBJ1-2; D is unclear. This CDR3 spans 14 amino acids. Trimming removed 0 bases at V and 5 bases at J, with 10 bases between. Germline V gene sequence: CDR1 ENHRY, CDR2 SYGVKD. The CDR3 reads CAISESPSEYGYTF. The CDR3 DNA follows: TGTGCCATCAGTGAGTCGCCGTCAGAATATGGCTACACCTTC.

V gene TRBV30 combines with J gene TRBJ2-7; perhaps TRBD2 as D (6 bases). Deletions cut 3 bases from V and 6 bases from J, with 24 bases between. CDR3 size: 16 residues. Germline CDR1 is GTSNPN and CDR2 is SVGIG (reference sequence). CDR3 coding DNA: TGTGCCTGGAGGCTCGGGAGCCAACCCTCGCGTGGCGAGCAGTACTTC. It yields the protein CAWRLGSQPSRGEQYF. Full variable domain (remainder filled in from reference TRBV30 and TRBJ2-7): SQTIHQWPATLVQPVGSPLSLECTVEGTSNPNLYWYRQAAGRGLQLLFYSVGIGQISSEVPQNLSASRPQDRQFILSSKKLLLSDSGFYLCAWRLGSQPSRGEQYFGPGTRLTVT.

This clone qualifies as medium-sized. The chain employs TRBV2 and TRBJ2-7; D is possibly TRBD1 (6 bases). The V and J ends lost 7 bases and 3 bases respectively, with 16 bases between them. CDR3 length equals 14 residues. CDR1 and CDR2 (germline): SNHLY, FYNNEI. In DNA, the CDR3 is TGTGCCAGCAAGATAATACAGGGTATCTACGAGCAGTACTTC. Protein sequence: CASKIIQGIYEQYF.

This rearrangement joins TRBV18 to TRBJ1-4, with 7 bases lining up with TRBD1. CDR1 is KGHSH and CDR2 is LQKENI in the germline V gene. Trimming at V came to 3 bases and at J to 4 bases, leaving 8 bases not matched to a gene. The CDR3 extends over 16 amino acids. In DNA, the CDR3 is TGTGCCAGCTCACCCCCAGGGGGAAGTAGTAATGAAAAACTGTTTTTT. Its translation: CASSPPGGSSNEKLFF.

The chain joins TRBV19 to TRBJ2-1; TRBD2 matches at 8 bases. The V segment lost 2 bases and the J segment 7 bases; nucleotides outside the gene matches: 10. The CDR3 is 16 amino acids. Germline lookup yields CDR1 LNHDA and CDR2 SQIVND (reference sequence). For the CDR3, the DNA is TGTGCCAGTAGTATACTAGCGGGTCCTGCCGGGAATGAGCAGTTCTTC. Translation gives CASSILAGPAGNEQFF.

The V call is TRBV18, the J call TRBJ1-5; D not resolved. Germline lookup yields CDR1 KGHSH and CDR2 LQKENI. There are 15 residues in the CDR3. V lost 2 bases and J lost 4, with 12 bases in between. For the CDR3, the DNA is TGTGCCAGCTCACCATTGAATTCAGGAAATCAGCCCCAGCATTTT. It translates to CASSPLNSGNQPQHF.

The chain combines TRBV4-1 with TRBJ2-5, with 9 bases matching TRBD1. The junction had 7 bases not matched to a gene; V was cut back by 4 bases and J by 7 bases. The CDR3 runs to 14 residues. Germline V gene sequence: CDR1 MGHRA, CDR2 YSYEKL. CDR3 protein: CASSRPGQGTTQYF. CDR3 nucleotide sequence: TGCGCCAGCAGCCGCCCGGGACAGGGAACGACCCAGTACTTC.

This sequence joins TRBV10-3 and TRBJ1-3; D remains ambiguous. This CDR3 region has 15 residues. Trimming removed 8 bases from V and 2 bases from J, with 16 bases in between. Germline CDR1 reads ENHRY; CDR2 reads SYGVKD. The CDR3 nucleotides are TGTGCCATCGGCGATTCGCCCGGGGCTGGAAACACCATATATTTT. As protein: CAIGDSPGAGNTIYF.

This clone has just one count. The V and J genes are TRBV25-1 and TRBJ1-6, with 7 nucleotides matching TRBD1. Unmatched junction bases numbered 7, after V lost 4 bases and J lost 7 bases. Per the germline V gene, CDR1 is MGHDK and CDR2 is SYGVNS. This CDR3 is built from 15 residues. CDR3 loop: CASSATGQTNSPLHF. CDR3 DNA: TGTGCCAGCAGTGCAACGGGACAGACCAATTCACCCCTCCACTTT.

The chain links TRBV27 to TRBJ2-1, with 12 bases lining up with TRBD2. The germline gives CDR1 MNHEY, CDR2 SMNVEV (reference sequence). Unmatched junction bases numbered 1, after V lost 5 bases and J lost 5 bases. This CDR3 spans 14 amino acids. CDR3 loop: CASSRTSGDNEQFF. DNA for the CDR3: TGTGCCAGCAGTCGGACTAGCGGGGACAATGAGCAGTTCTTC.

The V and J genes are TRBV6-1 and TRBJ1-5; D is undetermined. CDR1 MNHNS and CDR2 SASEGT come from the germline V gene. This CDR3 has 14 amino acids. Trimming cost V 5 bases and J 0 bases, with 8 bases left between them. CDR3 bases: TGTGCCAGCAGTCTCCGGGATAGCAATCAGCCCCAGCATTTT. As protein: CASSLRDSNQPQHF.

The chain recombines TRBV6-6 with TRBJ2-2; no clear D. The CDR3 has 13 residues. Trimming cost V 6 bases and J 8 bases, with 13 bases left between them. Germline CDR1 reads MNHNY; CDR2 reads SVGAGI (reference sequence). CDR3 sequence: CASSPSLAGELFF. CDR3 sequence (DNA): TGTGCCAGCAGCCCATCTTTGGCAGGGGAGCTGTTTTTT.

The rearrangement links TRBV7-6 to TRBJ2-7; D is undetermined. CDR3 size: 14 residues. CDR1 is SGHVS, CDR2 FNYEAQ, per germline. V lost 1 base and J lost 0, with 7 bases in between. The CDR3 sequence is CASSLGATSYEQYF. The DNA of the CDR3 is TGTGCCAGCAGCTTAGGGGCTACCTCCTACGAGCAGTACTTC. Filled out from reference TRBV7-6 and TRBJ2-7, the complete variable domain reads GAGVSQSPRYKVTKRGQDVALRCDPISGHVSLYWYRQALGQGPEFLTYFNYEAQQDKSGLPNDRFSAERPEGSISTLTIQRTEQRDSAMYRCASSLGATSYEQYFGPGTRLTVT.

This chain connects TRBV27 to TRBJ2-2; D is perhaps TRBD2 (6 bases). The CDR3 length is 15 residues. The ends were cut back, 2 bases at V and 1 base at J, with 8 bases in the middle. Germline V CDR1 and CDR2: MNHEY, SMNVEV (reference sequence). CDR3 loop: CASSLAGRNTGELFF. DNA of the CDR3: TGTGCCAGCAGTTTAGCGGGGAGGAACACCGGGGAGCTGTTTTTT.

V and J are TRBV6-4 and TRBJ2-1; D possibly corresponds to TRBD1 (6 bases). CDR3 length: 17 residues. In germline, CDR1 is MRHNA, CDR2 SNTAGT. V was clipped by 6 bases and J by 1 base, with 19 bases between them. The CDR3 region is CASSQWGRGWSYNEQFF. In DNA, the CDR3 is TGTGCCAGCAGCCAGTGGGGCAGGGGTTGGTCCTACAATGAGCAGTTCTTC.

The chain joins TRBV4-2 to TRBJ2-5, with 7 bases that match TRBD2. V dropped 0 bases and J dropped 4; count of bases not matched to a gene: 8. CDR3 size: 16 residues. The germline V gene has CDR1 LGHNA and CDR2 YNFKEQ. The CDR3 nucleotides read TGTGCCAGCAGCCAAGATCGGGGGGAGGTTGCAGAGACCCAGTACTTC. Its translation is CASSQDRGEVAETQYF.

This chain connects TRBV28 to TRBJ2-5, with 10 bases identical to TRBD2. The CDR3 is made up of 16 amino acids. Germline V gene lookup returns CDR1 MDHEN and CDR2 SYDVKM. With V trimmed by 2 bases and J by 2 bases, 5 bases remained unmatched. The CDR3 reads CASSLGLAALQETQYF. DNA of the CDR3: TGTGCCAGCAGTTTAGGACTAGCGGCCCTACAAGAGACCCAGTACTTC.

The rearrangement uses TRBV18 and TRBJ1-5, with 7 nucleotides matching TRBD1. The ends lost 3 bases at V and 4 bases at J; junction bases unmatched: 6. The CDR3 runs 15 residues. From germline, CDR1 is KGHSH and CDR2 LQKENI. The CDR3 reads CASSPPDRRNQPQHF. The CDR3 coding sequence is TGTGCCAGCTCACCGCCGGACAGGAGAAATCAGCCCCAGCATTTT. Drawing the rest from reference TRBV18 and TRBJ1-5, the complete variable domain is NAGVMQNPRHLVRRRGQEARLRCSPMKGHSHVYWYRQLPEEGLKFMVYLQKENIIDESGMPKERFSAEFPKEGPSILRIQQVVRGDSAAYFCASSPPDRRNQPQHFGDGTRLSIL.

This chain connects TRBV28 to TRBJ2-7; a possible D gene is TRBD2 (6 bases). CDR1 MDHEN and CDR2 SYDVKM come from the germline V gene. CDR3 length equals 13 residues. With 8 bases removed from V and 2 bases from J, the gap between germline ends came to 13 bases. The CDR3 spells CASRGSATYEQYF. CDR3 coding DNA: TGTGCCAGCCGGGGGAGTGCCACCTACGAGCAGTACTTC.

The chain employs TRBV7-9 and TRBJ2-2, with TRBD2 as a possible D gene (6 bases). Trimming left V 5 bases short and J 5 bases short, with 18 bases between. The germline V gene has CDR1 SEHNR and CDR2 FQNEAQ (reference sequence). The length of the CDR3 is 16 residues. In DNA form, the CDR3 reads TGTGCCAGCAGCCCCCGAGGCGGGATCTGGACCGGGGAGCTGTTTTTT. Translated: CASSPRGGIWTGELFF.

This clone was counted a single time. One end of the junction is discordant with germline, which a read error may explain. At the DNA level, this CDR3 is encoded by other sequences in the same sample as well. This chain connects TRBV9 to TRBJ1-2; perhaps TRBD1 as D (5 bases). There are 15 residues in the CDR3. Looked up from germline, CDR1 is SGDLS and CDR2 is YYNGEE. The CDR3 here is CASSVGDGANYGYTF. CDR3 DNA: TGTGCCAGCAGTGTAGGGGACGGCGCTAACTATGGCTACACCTTC. Filled out from reference TRBV9 and TRBJ1-2, the complete variable domain reads DSGVTQTPKHLITATGQRVTLRCSPRSGDLSVYWYQQSLDQGLQFLIQYYNGEERAKGNILERFSAQQFPDLHSELNLSSLELGDSALYFCASSVGDGANYGYTFGSGTRLTVV.

On this clone itself: The junction and the germline gene differ at one end; a read error may be behind it. The chain joins TRBV7-7 to TRBJ2-5; no reliable D call. CDR1 is SSHAT and CDR2 is FNYEAQ in the germline V gene (reference sequence). This CDR3 has 12 amino acids. CDR3 in DNA: TGTGCTAGCAGCCCCGGACCGGAGACCCAGTACTTC. This translates into CASSPGPETQYF. The full variable domain, its missing parts supplied by reference TRBV7-7 and TRBJ2-5, is GAGVSQSPRYKVTKRGQDVTLRCDPISSHATLYWYQQALGQGPEFLTYFNYEAQPDKSGLPSDRFSAERPEGSISTLTIQRTEQRDSAMYRCASSPGPETQYFGPGTRLLVL.

The V and J genes are TRBV19 and TRBJ2-5; TRBD1 matches 10 bases. The germline gives CDR1 LNHDA, CDR2 SQIVND (reference sequence). The ends lost 7 bases at V and 11 bases at J; junction bases unmatched: 10. The CDR3 extends over 13 amino acids. Written as DNA, the CDR3 is TGTGCCAGTAACGACAGGGGGCTCGGGGAGCAGTACTTC. The encoded protein is CASNDRGLGEQYF.

This chain joins TRBV6-6 and TRBJ1-5; D gene ambiguous. The CDR3 length is 13 residues. The germline V gene encodes CDR1 MNHNY and CDR2 SVGAGI (reference sequence). Deletions cut 5 bases from V and 4 bases from J, with 9 bases between. The CDR3 nucleotides read TGTGCCAGCAGTCCCGAGGAAAATCAGCCCCAGCATTTT. Amino acid sequence: CASSPEENQPQHF.